This T cell receptor (beta chain) was identified during a study of B cell selection in AIRE deficiency. Findings and limits, study-wide: Shared Treg sequences had shorter CDR3s, biased toward rearrangements with few non-templated insertions.

The protocol was immunoSEQ multiplex PCR, while the TCRdb copy is restricted to in-frame clones and leaves out a portion. The sample gives about 21,000 clones, around 93% of which show up once; about 2% is in the top ten. The V end lost 5 bases, the J end lost 7 bases, and 17 bases lay between the germline ends. The germline V gene encodes CDR1 SGHTA and CDR2 FQGNSA. This CDR3 is 14 amino acids long. Regulatory T cells were sorted as CD4+CD25hiCD127low/negative cells. Remarks on this clone: What it recognizes is unknown.

Sequenced sample: Tregs sorted from PBMCs. The chain uses TRBV7-2 and TRBJ2-5; D is possibly TRBD1 or TRBD2 (6 bases each). This clonotype was obtained from a human donor with AIRE deficiency. CDR3 residues: CASSPPGAGRTQYF. As DNA, the CDR3 is TGTGCCAGCAGCCCCCCGGGGGCGGGGAGGACCCAGTACTTC.